The present T cell receptor beta chain was sequenced within a study of CD8 T cells in Susac syndrome. Study in general: At blood draw, Susac syndrome patients were therapy-naive, on corticosteroids, or on intravenous immunoglobulin alone.

Findings and caveats of the study: An acknowledgment was made by the study that its TCR sequencing and HLA analysis involved relatively few individuals.

Of note for this clonotype: No antigen is known for it.

The authors reverse transcribed roughly 0.5 to 1 ug RNA with random hexamers. TCRdb reprocessed the immunoSEQ multiplex PCR reads via MiXCR and lists one record per CDR3 protein. The sample lists around 190,000 distinct CDR3 sequences, roughly 94% occurring once. V was pared by 2 bases and J by 0 bases, with 17 bases between. The CDR3 totals 17 residues. The germline CDR1 and CDR2 sequences are MNHEY and SVGAGI. The receptor comes from a human donor with Susac syndrome. The rearrangement links TRBV6-5 to TRBJ2-7, with no clear D. Sequencing was performed on CD4+ T cells from PBMCs. The CDR3 region has the DNA TGTGCCAGCAGTTACGGCTCGATTCGGCGGAGCTCCTACGAGCAGTACTTC. Its translation is CASSYGSIRRSSYEQYF.